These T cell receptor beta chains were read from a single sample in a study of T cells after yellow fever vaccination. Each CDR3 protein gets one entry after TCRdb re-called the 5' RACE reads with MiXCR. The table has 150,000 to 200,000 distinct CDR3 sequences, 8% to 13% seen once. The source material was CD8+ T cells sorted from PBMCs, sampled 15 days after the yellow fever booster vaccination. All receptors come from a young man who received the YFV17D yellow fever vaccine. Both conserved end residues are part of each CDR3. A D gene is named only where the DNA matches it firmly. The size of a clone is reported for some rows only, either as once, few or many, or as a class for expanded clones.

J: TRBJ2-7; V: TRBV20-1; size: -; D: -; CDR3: CSARAGTPSEQYF; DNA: TGCAGTGCTAGGGCCGGGACACCCAGCGAGCAGTACTTC
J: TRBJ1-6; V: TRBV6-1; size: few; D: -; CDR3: CASSEQEGLSPLHF; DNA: TGTGCCAGCAGTGAACAGGAGGGGCTTTCACCCCTCCACTTT
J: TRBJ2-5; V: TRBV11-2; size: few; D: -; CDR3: CASSSEGGLAGTQYF; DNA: TGTGCCAGCAGCTCCGAAGGGGGGCTCGCGGGGACCCAGTACTTC
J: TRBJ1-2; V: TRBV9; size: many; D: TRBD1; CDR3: CASSVATPTGDYGYTF; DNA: TGTGCCAGCAGCGTAGCGACACCCACAGGGGACTATGGCTACACCTTC
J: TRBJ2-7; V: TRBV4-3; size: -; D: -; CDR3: CASSQAIQGGDYEQYF; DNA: TGCGCCAGCAGCCAAGCTATCCAGGGCGGCGACTACGAGCAGTACTTC
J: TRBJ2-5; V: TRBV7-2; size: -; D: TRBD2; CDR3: CASSLVTSGGPIQETQYF; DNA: TGTGCCAGCAGCTTAGTTACTAGCGGGGGGCCGATCCAAGAGACCCAGTACTTC
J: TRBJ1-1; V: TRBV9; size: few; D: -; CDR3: CASSPEGEPAETEAFF; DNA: TGTGCCAGCAGCCCGGAGGGGGAGCCGGCGGAAACTGAAGCTTTCTTT
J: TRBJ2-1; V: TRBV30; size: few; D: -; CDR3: CAWGPLKPEQFF; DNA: TGTGCCTGGGGACCTTTGAAACCCGAGCAGTTCTTC
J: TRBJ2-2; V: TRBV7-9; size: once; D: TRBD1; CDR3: CASSFPTDRGYLNLFGSGELFF; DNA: TGTGCCAGCAGCTTCCCAACGGACAGGGGGTATCTGAATCTGTTCGGGTCCGGGGAGCTGTTTTTT
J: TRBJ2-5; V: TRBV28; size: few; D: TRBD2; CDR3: CASSLSGGGGETQYF; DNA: TGTGCCAGCAGCCTGAGCGGGGGGGGCGGGGAGACCCAGTACTTC